The rows below give T cell receptor beta chains drawn from one sample of a study of OX40 agonist ivuxolimab in advanced cancers. Clones were sequenced by immunoSEQ multiplex PCR, and TCRdb holds only the in-frame ones, with some missing. Among some 28,000 clones listed, 70% to 90% were seen once. Material: CD4+ or CD8+ T cells sorted from blood, obtained in a trial of the OX40 agonist ivuxolimab. The source of these receptors is an adult with an advanced solid tumor such as melanoma, head and neck, liver or kidney cancer. The CDR3 runs from the conserved cysteine through the conserved F or W. The order of the fields is V gene, clone size, D gene, J gene, CDR3 length, CDR3 DNA, CDR3 protein. The D gene is left open where the match is weak. Size is omitted from some rows. Given values are once, few, many or a class for expanded clones.

V gene: TRBV5-5
clone size: few
D gene: TRBD1
J gene: TRBJ1-3
CDR3 length: 14
CDR3 DNA: TGTGCCAGCAGCCCCACAGGGGCCGGAAACACCATATATTTT
CDR3 protein: CASSPTGAGNTIYF

V gene: TRBV19
clone size: .
D gene: TRBD1
J gene: TRBJ1-2
CDR3 length: 13
CDR3 DNA: TGTGCCACCATAACAGGGGGCGACTATGGCTACACCTTC
CDR3 protein: CATITGGDYGYTF

V gene: TRBV19
clone size: .
D gene: .
J gene: TRBJ1-5
CDR3 length: 15
CDR3 DNA: TGTGCCAGTAGTATTGTCGTTACAGCCAATCAGCCCCAGCATTTT
CDR3 protein: CASSIVVTANQPQHF

V gene: TRBV5-1
clone size: .
D gene: .
J gene: TRBJ1-1
CDR3 length: 14
CDR3 DNA: TGCGCCAGCAGCTGGAGGGATATTAACACTGAAGCTTTCTTT
CDR3 protein: CASSWRDINTEAFF

V gene: TRBV28
clone size: once
D gene: TRBD1
J gene: TRBJ1-2
CDR3 length: 17
CDR3 DNA: TGTGCCAGCAGCCTCCGGGACAGGCACCCCCTACAGTATGGCTACACCTTC
CDR3 protein: CASSLRDRHPLQYGYTF

V gene: TRBV9
clone size: .
D gene: .
J gene: TRBJ1-4
CDR3 length: 18
CDR3 DNA: TGTGCCAGCAGCCCAAGAACTGGACGGACTCTAAACTATGAAAAACTGTTTTTT
CDR3 protein: CASSPRTGRTLNYEKLFF

V gene: TRBV27
clone size: .
D gene: TRBD1
J gene: TRBJ1-4
CDR3 length: 14
CDR3 DNA: TGTGCCAGCAGCCCCAGGGACAGAAATGAAAAACTGTTTTTT
CDR3 protein: CASSPRDRNEKLFF

V gene: TRBV11-2
clone size: .
D gene: .
J gene: TRBJ1-4
CDR3 length: 14
CDR3 DNA: TGTGCCAGCGGCGGGTTCTCAACTAATGAAAAACTGTTTTTT
CDR3 protein: CASGGFSTNEKLFF

V gene: TRBV5-6
clone size: .
D gene: TRBD2
J gene: TRBJ2-7
CDR3 length: 17
CDR3 DNA: TGTGCCAGCAGCGTCGGACTAGCGGGGGGACTTTACGTTGAGCAGTACTTC
CDR3 protein: CASSVGLAGGLYVEQYF

V gene: TRBV5-1
clone size: .
D gene: .
J gene: TRBJ2-7
CDR3 length: 15
CDR3 DNA: TGCGCCAGCAGCCCATCTTCAGGGGTATCCTACGAGCAGTACTTC
CDR3 protein: CASSPSSGVSYEQYF

V gene: TRBV6-4
clone size: .
D gene: TRBD2
J gene: TRBJ2-2
CDR3 length: 16
CDR3 DNA: TGTGCCAGCCCAGGGAGGGAAGACCGGAACACCGGGGAGCTGTTTTTT
CDR3 protein: CASPGREDRNTGELFF

V gene: TRBV5-1
clone size: .
D gene: TRBD1
J gene: TRBJ2-7
CDR3 length: 14
CDR3 DNA: TGCGCCAGCAGCCCGTGGACAGGGGCCTACGAGCAGTACTTC
CDR3 protein: CASSPWTGAYEQYF

V gene: TRBV19
clone size: few
D gene: TRBD1
J gene: TRBJ1-5
CDR3 length: 15
CDR3 DNA: TGTGCCAGTAGTGTGAGGGGGCGCGTGGAACAGCCCCAGCATTTT
CDR3 protein: CASSVRGRVEQPQHF

V gene: TRBV4-2
clone size: .
D gene: .
J gene: TRBJ2-1
CDR3 length: 14
CDR3 DNA: TGTGCCAGCAGCCAAGAAGAGCTAGTTGGTGAGCAGTTCTTC
CDR3 protein: CASSQEELVGEQFF

V gene: TRBV2
clone size: .
D gene: .
J gene: TRBJ1-5
CDR3 length: 15
CDR3 DNA: TGTGCCAGCAGTGAAAGCGGGGGGCCTACTCAGCCCCAGCATTTT
CDR3 protein: CASSESGGPTQPQHF

V gene: TRBV14
clone size: .
D gene: .
J gene: TRBJ2-7
CDR3 length: 15
CDR3 DNA: TGTGCCAGCAGCCAAGGGGACGGGAGCTCCTACGAGCAGTACTTC
CDR3 protein: CASSQGDGSSYEQYF